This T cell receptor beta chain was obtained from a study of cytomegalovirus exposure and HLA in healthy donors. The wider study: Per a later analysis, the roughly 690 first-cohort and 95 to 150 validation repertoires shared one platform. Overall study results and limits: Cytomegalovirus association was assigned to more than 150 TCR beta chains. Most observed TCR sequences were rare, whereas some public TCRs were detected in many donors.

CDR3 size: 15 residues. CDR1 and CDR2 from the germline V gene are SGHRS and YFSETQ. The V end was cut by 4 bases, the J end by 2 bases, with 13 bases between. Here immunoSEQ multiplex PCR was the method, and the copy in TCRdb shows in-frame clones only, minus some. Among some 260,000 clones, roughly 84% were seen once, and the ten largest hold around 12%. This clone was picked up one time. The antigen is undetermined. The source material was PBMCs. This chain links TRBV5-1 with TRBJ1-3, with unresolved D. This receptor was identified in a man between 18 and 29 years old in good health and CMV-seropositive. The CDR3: CASSPEPSPGNTIYF. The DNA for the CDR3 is TGCGCCAGCAGCCCCGAGCCTTCCCCTGGAAACACCATATATTTT.